This T cell receptor beta chain comes out of a study of blood T cell repertoires in COVID-19. Study at large: From the United States, Italy and Spain came samples of acute and convalescent COVID-19. Sample material is recorded as cDNA or gDNA derived from T cells, B-cell-depleted T cells, or PBMCs.

CDR1 is SGHVS, CDR2 FQNEAQ, per germline. Trimming removed 5 bases from V and 6 bases from J, with 12 bases in between. The CDR3 totals 13 residues. In the source study's methods: Reference gene primer amplification gave estimated nucleated cell counts. Only in-frame clones appear in the TCRdb table, and some are missing; sequencing was by immunoSEQ multiplex PCR. V, J and clone size derive from that table, while D and trimming were established from the DNA sequence. The data contain roughly 160,000 clones, about 87% of them singletons. Seattle's cohort entered during active infection and was followed longitudinally.

What was sequenced was peripheral blood. This clonotype originated in a woman aged 70 to 79 with COVID-19, enrolled during active disease. V gene TRBV7-8 combines with J gene TRBJ2-3; D gene unclear. The CDR3 spells CASSPNAGDTQYF. The CDR3 DNA follows: TGTGCCAGCAGCCCAAACGCCGGGGATACGCAGTATTTT. Supplemented by reference TRBV7-8 and TRBJ2-3, the full variable domain reads GAGVSQSPRYKVAKRGQDVALRCDPISGHVSLFWYQQALGQGPEFLTYFQNEAQLDKSGLPSDRFFAERPEGSVSTLKIQRTQQEDSAVYLCASSPNAGDTQYFGPGTRLTVL.